The 23 T cell receptor beta chains below all came from one sample that was sequenced in a study of T cell responses to AZD1222 COVID-19 vaccine. Method: immunoSEQ multiplex PCR; TCRdb's copy keeps in-frame clones and lacks some. The sample gives approximately 120,000 clones, roughly 90% of which show up once; roughly 4% is in the top ten. The sequencing here drew on peripheral blood, taken on day 0 of AZD1222 vaccination. Every receptor here comes from an adult in good health.

The chain employs TRBV27 and TRBJ2-4, with TRBD2 matching 16 bases. Germline V gene data show CDR1 as MNHEY and CDR2 as SMNVEV (reference sequence). The CDR3 extends over 16 amino acids. The junction had 3 bases not matched to a gene; V was cut back by 5 bases and J by 5 bases. CDR3 sequence: CASSPGLAGGQNIQYF. CDR3 bases: TGTGCCAGCAGTCCGGGACTAGCGGGGGGGCAAAACATTCAGTACTTC.

In DNA, the CDR3 is TGTGCCAGTAGTGAAAGGACTTGGGCTAATGAAAAACTGTTTTTT. Protein: CASSERTWANEKLFF. The chain has TRBV19 and TRBJ1-4; D gene unclear. This CDR3 contains 15 residues. Trimming took off 5 bases at V and 3 bases at J, with 13 bases between the two ends. Germline V CDR1 and CDR2: LNHDA, SQIVND (reference sequence).

This chain joins TRBV4-2 and TRBJ1-1, with D possibly being TRBD1 (5 bases). V was shortened by 1 base and J by 3 bases, with 9 bases between the two germline ends. Germline lookup yields CDR1 LGHNA and CDR2 YNFKEQ. The CDR3 extends over 14 amino acids. DNA of the CDR3: TGTGCCAGCAGCCAAGTCTTAGGGGACACTGAAGCTTTCTTT. Translated, it gives CASSQVLGDTEAFF.

This clone was detected only once. This specimen includes other DNA sequences encoding the same CDR3. The chain couples TRBV24-1 to TRBJ2-7, with TRBD2 matching 7 bases. Trimming removed 3 bases from V and 2 bases from J; junction bases left unmatched: 3. The CDR3 sequence is 14 residues long. The V gene's germline CDR1 is KGHDR and CDR2 SFDVKD. Here the CDR3 DNA reads TGTGCCACCAGTGATAGGACTAGAACCTACGAGCAGTACTTC. It translates to CATSDRTRTYEQYF.

This sequence joins TRBV19 and TRBJ2-1, with TRBD2 as a possible D gene (5 bases). The CDR3 length is 14 residues. V was clipped by 7 bases and J by 3 bases, with 13 bases between them. Germline CDR1 is LNHDA and CDR2 is SQIVND (reference sequence). CDR3 residues: CASTRRFGYNEQFF. The CDR3, as DNA: TGTGCCAGTACCCGGAGGTTCGGCTACAATGAGCAGTTCTTC.

The rearrangement uses TRBV5-6 and TRBJ1-1, with D tentatively TRBD1 (5 bases). Germline V CDR1 and CDR2: SGHDT, YYEEEE. This CDR3 spans 15 amino acids. V was shortened by 4 bases and J by 5 bases, with 18 bases between the two germline ends. The CDR3 here is CASSPAGTPVTEAFF. The DNA for the CDR3 is TGTGCCAGCAGCCCGGCCGGGACTCCCGTAACTGAAGCTTTCTTT.

The chain carries TRBV2 and TRBJ2-7; 8 bases align to TRBD1. Germline V gene lookup returns CDR1 SNHLY and CDR2 FYNNEI. The CDR3 length is 16 residues. J was trimmed by 2 bases and V by 1 base; bases with no gene match: 7. The CDR3 loop is CASSEVTGQAPYEQYF. In DNA, the CDR3 is TGTGCCAGCAGTGAAGTGACGGGACAGGCCCCCTACGAGCAGTACTTC.

The gene calls are TRBV28 and TRBJ2-1, with 14 nucleotides matching TRBD2. The CDR3 spans 17 residues. Losses at the gene ends were 6 bases for V and 4 bases for J; bases not matched to a gene: 8. The germline CDR1 and CDR2 sequences are MDHEN and SYDVKM. The CDR3 loop reads CASSPGLAGERYNEQFF. In DNA, the CDR3 is TGTGCCAGCAGCCCGGGACTAGCGGGAGAAAGATACAATGAGCAGTTCTTC.

The chain joins TRBV6-2 or TRBV6-3 to TRBJ2-2, with TRBD2 matching 11 bases. J lost 6 bases, V lost 5 bases, and 5 bases had no gene match. The germline V gene encodes CDR1 MNHEY and CDR2 SVGEGT. There are 15 residues in the CDR3. CDR3 in DNA: TGTGCCAGCAGTAAGATAGCGGGGGGGCCCGGGGAGCTGTTTTTT. Its protein product is CASSKIAGGPGELFF.

The CDR3 loop is CASSAYRGQSTEAFF. The CDR3 DNA sequence: TGTGCCAGCAGCGCCTACAGGGGGCAGAGCACTGAAGCTTTCTTT. The chain recombines TRBV9 with TRBJ1-1, with TRBD1 matching over 9 bases. The CDR3 totals 15 residues. Germline V lookup: CDR1 SGDLS, CDR2 YYNGEE. Trimming cost V 3 bases and J 4 bases; bases outside gene matches: 7.

The rearrangement links TRBV24-1 to TRBJ2-5; TRBD2 aligns across 13 bases. This CDR3 is built from 16 residues. V dropped 4 bases and J dropped 5; count of bases not matched to a gene: 6. Germline V gene sequence: CDR1 KGHDR, CDR2 SFDVKD. CDR3 residues: CATSEWTSGRGETQYF. The CDR3 DNA is TGTGCCACCAGTGAATGGACTAGCGGGAGAGGGGAGACCCAGTACTTC.

The V call is TRBV4-2, the J call TRBJ1-2, with D perhaps TRBD1 (6 bases). This CDR3 is built from 14 residues. From germline, CDR1 is LGHNA and CDR2 YNFKEQ. V was trimmed by 1 base and J by 7 bases, leaving 13 bases between them. Here the CDR3 DNA reads TGTGCCAGCAGCCAAGGACAGGCCGCCTTTGGCTACACCTTC. This translates into CASSQGQAAFGYTF.

This chain connects TRBV29-1 to TRBJ1-1; 11 bases fit TRBD1. Germline V gene data show CDR1 as SQVTM and CDR2 as ANQGSEA. The length of the CDR3 is 15 residues. J gave up 6 bases and V 6 bases, and 12 bases lay outside the gene matches. The CDR3 spells CSVTGTGGTNPEAFF. Written as DNA, the CDR3 is TGCAGCGTAACCGGGACAGGGGGGACCAACCCTGAAGCTTTCTTT.

The chain carries TRBV6-1 and TRBJ1-1; D may be TRBD1 (5 bases). Germline CDR1 MNHNS, CDR2 SASEGT. Between the trimmed V and J ends, which lost 0 bases and 6 bases, there was a span of 11 bases. This CDR3 spans 14 amino acids. The CDR3 bases are TGTGCCAGCAGTGAAGCGACCGGGACGGCTGAAGCTTTCTTT. Translating it yields CASSEATGTAEAFF.

The chain employs TRBV11-1 and TRBJ2-7; D perhaps matches TRBD2 (6 bases). The CDR3 has 14 amino acids. With 1 base removed from V and 7 bases from J, the gap between germline ends came to 14 bases. Germline CDR1 and CDR2: SGHAT and FQDESV (reference sequence). The CDR3 sequence is CASSLDPGGREQYF. CDR3 coding DNA: TGTGCCAGCAGCTTAGACCCCGGGGGTCGGGAGCAGTACTTC.

The J gene is TRBJ1-1, the V gene TRBV24-1; D is perhaps TRBD1 (5 bases). The CDR3 sequence is 14 residues long. In germline, CDR1 is KGHDR, CDR2 SFDVKD. Trimming took 3 bases from V and 5 from J, leaving 12 bases between them. CDR3 amino acids: CATSDNSGRTEAFF. The CDR3 DNA follows: TGTGCCACCAGTGATAACTCAGGGAGGACTGAAGCTTTCTTT.

The chain carries TRBV12-3 or TRBV12-4 and TRBJ1-5; perhaps TRBD1 as D (5 bases). Trimming removed 5 bases at V and 3 bases at J, with 8 bases between. The CDR3 loop spans 13 amino acids. This chain's CDR3 is CASSRQINQPQHF. DNA of the CDR3: TGTGCCAGCAGTCGACAGATCAATCAGCCCCAGCATTTT.

This clone was counted a few times. The chain has TRBV10-3 and TRBJ1-2, with D tentatively TRBD1 (6 bases). This CDR3 has 14 residues. V was cut by 2 bases and J by 2 bases, with 9 bases left in between. Per germline, CDR1 ENHRY and CDR2 SYGVKD. The DNA for the CDR3 is TGTGCCATCAGTGAGCGACAGGAGAACTATGGCTACACCTTC. Its protein product is CAISERQENYGYTF.

This chain uses TRBV28 with TRBJ1-6; 7 positions match TRBD1. In germline, CDR1 is MDHEN, CDR2 SYDVKM. V lost 0 bases and J lost 8; bases outside the gene matches: 7. The CDR3 runs to 16 residues. The CDR3, as DNA: TGTGCCAGCAGTTTATGGGACTCAGGGGGAGATTCACCCCTCCACTTT. This codes for CASSLWDSGGDSPLHF. The variable domain in full, completed from reference TRBV28 and TRBJ1-6, reads DVKVTQSSRYLVKRTGEKVFLECVQDMDHENMFWYRQDPGLGLRLIYFSYDVKMKEKGDIPEGYSVSREKKERFSLILESASTNQTSMYLCASSLWDSGGDSPLHFGNGTRLTVT.

This clone was found once. The gene calls are TRBV6-1 and TRBJ2-2, with 12 bases identical to TRBD1. The CDR3 runs to 16 residues. Per the germline V gene, CDR1 is MNHNS and CDR2 is SASEGT. J lost 5 bases, V lost 3 bases, and 4 bases had no gene match. The CDR3 region has the DNA TGTGCCAGCAGTGACGGGACAGGGGGCCTGACCGGGGAGCTGTTTTTT. Amino acid sequence: CASSDGTGGLTGELFF.

V gene TRBV28 combines with J gene TRBJ2-7; TRBD2 matches 13 bases. Germline V gene data show CDR1 as MDHEN and CDR2 as SYDVKM. The ends lost 3 bases at V and 4 bases at J; junction bases unmatched: 9. The length of the CDR3 is 17 residues. The chain's CDR3 is CASSLFKLAGGPYEQYF. The CDR3 DNA reads as TGTGCCAGCAGTTTGTTTAAACTAGCGGGAGGGCCATACGAGCAGTACTTC.

The chain employs TRBV24-1 and TRBJ1-5, with no clear D. Per the germline V gene, CDR1 is KGHDR and CDR2 is SFDVKD. The ends were cut back, 2 bases at V and 1 base at J, with 5 bases in the middle. The CDR3 is made up of 14 amino acids. CDR3 nucleotides: TGTGCCACCAGTGATTCGGGAAGCAATCAGCCCCAGCATTTT. As protein: CATSDSGSNQPQHF.

V usage is TRBV11-2 and J usage is TRBJ2-3; TRBD2 matches at 13 bases. CDR3 size: 14 residues. Germline values: CDR1 SGHAT, CDR2 FQNNGV. Trimming cost V 5 bases and J 6 bases; bases outside gene matches: 2. The CDR3 is CASSRTSGSDTQYF. In nucleotides, the CDR3 is TGTGCCAGCAGCCGGACTAGCGGGAGCGATACGCAGTATTTT.